Listed below are T cell receptor beta chains from one sample, sequenced in a study of OX40 agonist ivuxolimab in advanced cancers. Sequenced by immunoSEQ multiplex PCR; TCRdb stores in-frame clones only, minus some. The table shows 13,000 to 15,000 clones, with about 90% occurring only once. The material sequenced was CD4+ or CD8+ T cells sorted from blood, taken in a trial of the OX40 agonist ivuxolimab. Source of these receptors: an adult with an advanced solid tumor such as melanoma, head and neck, liver or kidney cancer. The CDR3 runs from the conserved cysteine through the conserved F or W. The D gene is left open where the match is weak. Clone size is given for some rows only: seen once, a few or many times, or a class if the clone is expanded.

clone size	V gene	J gene	D gene	CDR3 protein	CDR3 DNA
medium-sized	TRBV12-5	TRBJ1-5	NA	CASGLNSYQPQHF	TGTGCTAGTGGTTTAAACAGTTATCAGCCCCAGCATTTT
NA	TRBV4-1	TRBJ2-7	NA	CASSPPRAYEQYF	TGCGCCAGCAGCCCCCCTCGGGCCTACGAGCAGTACTTC
NA	TRBV13	TRBJ2-6	NA	CASSLGGEPTGANVLTF	TGTGCCAGCAGCTTAGGCGGGGAGCCTACTGGGGCCAACGTCCTGACTTTC
once	TRBV19	TRBJ2-3	NA	CASSKDFTDTQYF	TGTGCCAGTAGTAAGGATTTCACAGATACGCAGTATTTT
NA	TRBV5-1	TRBJ2-1	NA	CASSDRAPVVDEQFF	TGCGCCAGCAGCGACCGGGCCCCCGTTGTCGATGAGCAGTTCTTC
NA	TRBV5-1	TRBJ1-4	NA	CASSLPMGEVDEKLFF	TGCGCCAGCAGCTTACCAATGGGGGAGGTCGATGAAAAACTGTTTTTT
once	TRBV7-3	TRBJ2-2	NA	CASRATVTSGELFF	TGTGCCAGCAGGGCGACAGTCACTAGCGGGGAGCTGTTTTTT
NA	TRBV4-2	TRBJ2-1	NA	CASSQDRGEWQFF	TGTGCCAGCAGCCAAGATCGTGGAGAATGGCAGTTCTTC
NA	TRBV5-6	TRBJ1-2	NA	CASSLEVFTDGYTF	TGTGCCAGCAGCTTGGAAGTTTTTACCGATGGCTACACCTTC
once	TRBV29-1	TRBJ2-7	NA	CSVESSESSEQYF	TGCAGCGTTGAGTCTAGCGAGAGTAGTGAGCAGTACTTC
NA	TRBV7-4	TRBJ1-3	TRBD1	CASSIGQGASGNTIYF	TGTGCCAGCAGCATAGGACAGGGGGCGTCTGGAAACACCATATATTTT
NA	TRBV4-1	TRBJ2-3	NA	CASSQGGDTQYF	TGCGCCAGCAGCCAAGGAGGAGATACGCAGTATTTT
once	TRBV28	TRBJ1-5	NA	CASSLPGQGFYQPQHF	TGTGCCAGCAGTCTCCCCGGGCAGGGGTTTTATCAGCCCCAGCATTTT
few	TRBV2	TRBJ2-3	NA	CASIGSSGALGTQYF	TGTGCCAGCATAGGGTCTAGTGGAGCCCTAGGTACGCAGTATTTT
NA	TRBV11-2	TRBJ1-2	NA	CASSLGPEALRGYTF	TGTGCCAGCAGCTTAGGGCCGGAGGCTTTGCGGGGCTACACCTTC
NA	TRBV19	TRBJ2-2	NA	CASSIPPGGELFF	TGTGCCAGTAGTATCCCCCCCGGCGGGGAGCTGTTTTTT
NA	TRBV15	TRBJ1-1	NA	CATSRDAWTANTEAFF	TGTGCCACCAGCAGAGATGCTTGGACAGCGAACACTGAAGCTTTCTTT
NA	TRBV2	TRBJ1-5	NA	CASSLNDRNSNQPQHF	TGTGCCAGCAGTTTAAACGACAGAAATAGCAATCAGCCCCAGCATTTT
NA	TRBV13	TRBJ2-1	TRBD2	CASSSPTGTSGMGQFF	TGTGCCAGCAGCTCCCCTACCGGGACTAGCGGGATGGGGCAGTTCTTC
medium-sized	TRBV27	TRBJ2-2	TRBD1	CASSQTLGTGVSGELFF	TGTGCCAGCAGTCAAACCCTCGGGACAGGGGTTTCCGGGGAGCTGTTTTTT
once	TRBV11-2	TRBJ2-2	NA	CASSLGANTGELFF	TGTGCCAGCAGCTTAGGCGCGAACACCGGGGAGCTGTTTTTT
NA	TRBV15	TRBJ2-1	TRBD2	CATSRVQAGVHNEQFF	TGTGCCACCAGCAGAGTGCAAGCGGGAGTTCACAATGAGCAGTTCTTC
NA	TRBV19	TRBJ2-4	TRBD2	CASGTSGNIQYF	TGTGCCAGCGGGACTAGCGGAAACATTCAGTACTTC
NA	TRBV7-9	TRBJ2-7	NA	CASSLENPYEQYF	TGTGCCAGCAGCTTAGAAAATCCCTACGAGCAGTACTTC
NA	TRBV19	TRBJ2-1	NA	CASSTDSFNEQFF	TGTGCCAGTAGTACGGACAGCTTCAATGAGCAGTTCTTC
NA	TRBV27	TRBJ2-7	NA	CASSGANAYEQYF	TGTGCCAGCAGTGGAGCAAACGCCTACGAGCAGTACTTC
NA	TRBV10-1	TRBJ2-7	NA	CASSDSYEQYF	TGCGCCAGCAGTGACAGCTACGAGCAGTACTTC
NA	TRBV10-2	TRBJ2-7	TRBD1	CASSETGDEQYF	TGCGCCAGCAGTGAGACAGGGGACGAGCAGTACTTC
NA	TRBV4-1	TRBJ2-1	TRBD2	CASSRYGPSGSSEQFF	TGCGCCAGCAGCCGTTATGGGCCTAGCGGGAGTTCTGAGCAGTTCTTC
NA	TRBV4-1	TRBJ2-1	TRBD2	CASSQERASGINNEQFF	TGCGCCAGCAGCCAAGAGAGGGCTAGCGGGATAAACAATGAGCAGTTCTTC
NA	TRBV5-1	TRBJ2-2	NA	CASSFGRNTGELFF	TGCGCCAGCAGCTTCGGCAGAAACACCGGGGAGCTGTTTTTT
once	TRBV4-2	TRBJ2-1	NA	CASSQETKQITAPYNEQFF	TGTGCCAGCAGCCAAGAAACCAAACAAATAACCGCTCCCTACAATGAGCAGTTCTTC